Listed here is a single TCR beta chain. This clone was recorded only once. Its antigen is unknown. Per-base qualities were not stored, and no clone one base away is much larger. Taken with the paper, the label for time point translates to: 100 days after allo-HCT. Blood samples were obtained from recipients approximately 28 days before transplant and at days 30, 100 and 180 after transplant. Using Nuclei Lysis Solution, genomic DNA was extracted from unfractionated peripheral blood mononuclear cells that were either fresh or cryopreserved. This record comes from a study of T cell clonotyping in hematopoietic cell transplantation (dated by TCRdb to 2020 to 2022). About the full investigation: In the study, around 130 blood samples were gathered from roughly 33 consecutive transplant recipients and their related donors. Recruitment of patients ran from September 2015 to early 2017, and follow-up continued until late 2020 or until death.

The immunoSEQ assay, a bias-controlled multiplex PCR using V- and J-specific primers, was used to amplify TCR beta CDR3 regions from genomic DNA. In a second PCR step, the CDR3 amplicons were tagged with a proprietary barcode plus Illumina adapter sequences. An Illumina MiSeq instrument was used to sequence the CDR3 libraries. For the original study's pipeline: Export and quality control were performed with immunoSEQ Analyzer 3.0, and downstream analyses were performed with R Bioconductor and Immunarch. Repertoire metrics were calculated using only productive rearrangements within the normalized downsampled data set. Clonotypes larger than 5 templates in the normalized cohort were defined as pathologically expanded. The Inverse Simpson Index served as the measure of repertoire diversity. To capture all clonotypes, the CMV-specificity analyses were run on the non-normalized data set. TCRdb took over this immuneACCESS table, retaining in-frame rearrangements with V and J assigned. Such tables are incomplete; in checked studies, under half of the missing clones stem from an unresolved V gene, and the remainder is unexplained. That table furnishes V, J and clone size, whereas the DNA furnished D and trimming. For this sample there are around 10,000 clones; roughly 93% appear just once. The ten largest make up around 6% of the sample.

The CDR3 holds 19 amino acids from the cysteine to the phenylalanine. Kept here is only the CDR3 DNA, which spans 57 bases and is read in frame from base 1. CDR1 SGHVS and CDR2 FQNEAQ were looked up in the germline V gene. Trimming leaves V shorter by 3 bases and J shorter by 5 bases, with the junction holding 14 bases beyond the gene matches. The investigation overall reported the following: Only a small fraction of recipient repertoires overlapped donor repertoires, with over 95% appearing de novo at the given depth. After transplant, TCR diversity in recipients dropped, and pathologically expanded clonotypes climbed progressively between day 30 and day 180. The sample size was limited and the cells went unsorted, which meant the CD4 and CD8 repertoire contributions could not be told apart. Inverse Simpson Index values from donors and from recipients before transplant predicted broader TCR repertoire diversity after transplant.

The rearranged segments are TRBV7-8 and TRBJ2-3; TRBD2 aligns with 13 central bases. The receptor comes from a male patient in his forties or fifties who had an allogeneic stem cell transplant from a related donor, so T cells may come from the graft donor. Some clones in this sample may be carry-over from other donors' samples. The specimen was PBMCs, collected 100 days after allogeneic stem cell transplant. At the DNA level, the sequence is TGTGCCAGCAGCTTCTGGACTAGCGGGGGCCGAGGAAGAGAAGATACGCAGTATTTT. Its translation is CASSFWTSGGRGREDTQYF.